Shown below are 2 T cell receptor beta chains from a single sample sequenced in a study of shared clonotypes between healthy human individuals. Clones were read by immunoSEQ multiplex PCR, and TCRdb kept only the in-frame ones, dropping some. The table has approximately 470,000 clones, around four fifths seen once. The sequenced sample consisted of PBMCs. The origin of the receptors is a woman in her forties in good health. Some clones in this sample may be carry-over from other donors' samples.

Concerning this clone itself: This sequence may be a read error, since a much larger clone differs from it by one base. Other DNA sequences in this specimen translate into the identical CDR3. This chain connects TRBV30 to TRBJ1-1; no firm D call. The CDR3 length is 11 residues. CDR1 is GTSNPN, CDR2 SVGIG, per germline (reference sequence). The CDR3 region is CAYKTNTEAFF. The DNA of the CDR3 is TGTGCCTACAAAACGAACACTGAGGCTTTCTTT. The full variable domain, rest sourced from reference TRBV30 and TRBJ1-1, is SQTIHQWPATLVQPVGSPLSLECTVEGTSNPNLYWYRQAAGRGLQLLFYSVGIGQISSEVPQNLSASRPQDRQFILSSKKLLLSDSGFYLCAYKTNTEAFFGQGTRLTVV.

This rearrangement joins TRBV6-5 to TRBJ2-1, with 10 bases fitting TRBD2. With 2 bases clipped from V and 6 bases from J, the junction kept 4 bases outside the gene matches. Germline-derived CDR1 and CDR2 are MNHEY and SVGAGI. The CDR3 runs to 15 residues. The CDR3 DNA reads TGTGCCAGCAGTTACGCTACTAGCGGGGTCAATGAGCAGTTCTTC. As protein: CASSYATSGVNEQFF.